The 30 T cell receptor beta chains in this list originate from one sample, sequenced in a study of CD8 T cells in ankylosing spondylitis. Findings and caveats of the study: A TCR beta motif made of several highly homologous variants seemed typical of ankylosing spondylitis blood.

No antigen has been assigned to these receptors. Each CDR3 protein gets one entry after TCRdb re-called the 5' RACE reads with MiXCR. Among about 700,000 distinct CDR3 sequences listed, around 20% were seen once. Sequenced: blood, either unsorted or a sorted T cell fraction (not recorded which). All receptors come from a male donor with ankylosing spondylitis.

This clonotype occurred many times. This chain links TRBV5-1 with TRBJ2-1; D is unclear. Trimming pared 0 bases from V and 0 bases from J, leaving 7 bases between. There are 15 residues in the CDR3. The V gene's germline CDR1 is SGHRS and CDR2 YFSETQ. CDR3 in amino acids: CASSLVPTSYNEQFF. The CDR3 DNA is TGCGCCAGCAGCTTGGTTCCGACCTCCTACAATGAGCAGTTCTTC.

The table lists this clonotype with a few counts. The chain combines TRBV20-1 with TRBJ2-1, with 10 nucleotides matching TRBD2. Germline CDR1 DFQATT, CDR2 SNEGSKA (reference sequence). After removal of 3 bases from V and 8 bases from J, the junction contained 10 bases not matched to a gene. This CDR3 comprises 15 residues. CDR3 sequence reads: CSASGRLAGVDEQFF. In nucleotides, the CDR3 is TGCAGTGCTAGTGGTCGTCTAGCGGGAGTAGATGAGCAGTTCTTC.

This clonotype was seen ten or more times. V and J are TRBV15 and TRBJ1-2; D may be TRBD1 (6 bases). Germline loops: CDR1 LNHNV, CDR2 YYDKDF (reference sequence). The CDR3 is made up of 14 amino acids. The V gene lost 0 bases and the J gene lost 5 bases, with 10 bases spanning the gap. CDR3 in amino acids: CATSRDQGRYGYTF. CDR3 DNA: TGTGCCACCAGCAGAGACCAGGGGAGGTATGGCTACACCTTC.

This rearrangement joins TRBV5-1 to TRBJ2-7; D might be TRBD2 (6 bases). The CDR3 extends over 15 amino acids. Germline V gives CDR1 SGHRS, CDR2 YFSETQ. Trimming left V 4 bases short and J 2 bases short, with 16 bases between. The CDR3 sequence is CASSPGGTPPYEQYF. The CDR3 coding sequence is TGCGCCAGCAGCCCCGGCGGGACTCCTCCCTACGAGCAGTACTTC.

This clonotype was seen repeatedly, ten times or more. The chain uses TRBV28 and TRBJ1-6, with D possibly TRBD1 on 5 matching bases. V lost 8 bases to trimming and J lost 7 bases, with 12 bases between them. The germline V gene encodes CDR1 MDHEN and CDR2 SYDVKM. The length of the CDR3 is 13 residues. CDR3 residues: CASRDRRNSPLHF. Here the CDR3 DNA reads TGTGCCAGCCGAGACAGACGCAATTCACCCCTCCACTTT.

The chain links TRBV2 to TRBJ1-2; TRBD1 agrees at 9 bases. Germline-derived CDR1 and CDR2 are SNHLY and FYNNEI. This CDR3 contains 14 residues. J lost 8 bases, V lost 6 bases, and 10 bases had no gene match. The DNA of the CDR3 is TGTGCCAGCAGCAACCGGGACAGGGCCGGGGGCTACACCTTC. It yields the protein CASSNRDRAGGYTF. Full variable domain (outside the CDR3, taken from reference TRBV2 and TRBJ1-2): EPEVTQTPSHQVTQMGQEVILRCVPISNHLYFYWYRQILGQKVEFLVSFYNNEISEKSEIFDDQFSVERPDGSNFTLKIRSTKLEDSAMYFCASSNRDRAGGYTFGSGTRLTVV.

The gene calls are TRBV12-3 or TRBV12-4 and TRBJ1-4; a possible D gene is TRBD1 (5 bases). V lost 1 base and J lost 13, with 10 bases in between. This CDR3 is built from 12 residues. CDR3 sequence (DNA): TGTGCCAGCAGTTTAGATGTGGGGGGACTGTTTTTT. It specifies CASSLDVGGLFF.

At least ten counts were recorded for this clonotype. The CDR3 is CASSLAGREAFF. In DNA form, the CDR3 reads TGTGCCAGCAGCTTGGCCGGTCGAGAAGCTTTCTTT. J is TRBJ1-1 and V is TRBV5-5; D is ambiguous. V was clipped by 0 bases and J by 8 bases, with 8 bases between them. From germline, CDR1 is SGHKS and CDR2 YYEKEE (reference sequence). The CDR3 contains 12 residues.

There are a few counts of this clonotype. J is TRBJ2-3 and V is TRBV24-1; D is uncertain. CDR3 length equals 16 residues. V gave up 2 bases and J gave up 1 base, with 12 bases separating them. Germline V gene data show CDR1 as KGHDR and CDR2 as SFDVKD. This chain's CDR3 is CATSDWARAGTDTQYF. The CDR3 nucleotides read TGTGCCACCAGTGATTGGGCTCGGGCGGGCACAGATACGCAGTATTTT.

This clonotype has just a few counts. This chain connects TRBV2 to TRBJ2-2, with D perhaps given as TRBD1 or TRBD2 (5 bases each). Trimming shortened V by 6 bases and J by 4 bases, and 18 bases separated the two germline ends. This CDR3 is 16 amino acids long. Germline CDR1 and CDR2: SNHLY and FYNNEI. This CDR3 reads CASSGSGGVSTGELFF. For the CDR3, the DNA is TGTGCCAGCAGCGGTTCTGGGGGAGTCAGCACCGGGGAGCTGTTTTTT.

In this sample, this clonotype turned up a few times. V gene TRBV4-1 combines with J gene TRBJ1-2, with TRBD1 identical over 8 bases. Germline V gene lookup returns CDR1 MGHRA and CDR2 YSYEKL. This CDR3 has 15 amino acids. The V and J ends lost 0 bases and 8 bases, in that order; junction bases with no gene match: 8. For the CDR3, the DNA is TGCGCCAGCAGCCAAGATCCGACAGGGGTGAACGGCTACACCTTC. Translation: CASSQDPTGVNGYTF.

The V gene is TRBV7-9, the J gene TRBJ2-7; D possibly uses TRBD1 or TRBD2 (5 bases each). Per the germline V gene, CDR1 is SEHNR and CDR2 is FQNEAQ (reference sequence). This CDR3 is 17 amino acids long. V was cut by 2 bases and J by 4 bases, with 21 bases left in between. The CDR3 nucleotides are TGTGCCAGCAGCTTATGGGGGATGGATGGAACCTTATACGAGCAGTACTTC. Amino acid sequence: CASSLWGMDGTLYEQYF.

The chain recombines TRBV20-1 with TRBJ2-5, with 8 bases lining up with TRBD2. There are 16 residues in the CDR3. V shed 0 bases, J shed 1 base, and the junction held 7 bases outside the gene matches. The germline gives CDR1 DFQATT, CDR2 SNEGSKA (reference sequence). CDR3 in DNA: TGCAGTGCTAGAGATATTAGCGGGACGCTCCAAGAGACCCAGTACTTC. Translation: CSARDISGTLQETQYF.

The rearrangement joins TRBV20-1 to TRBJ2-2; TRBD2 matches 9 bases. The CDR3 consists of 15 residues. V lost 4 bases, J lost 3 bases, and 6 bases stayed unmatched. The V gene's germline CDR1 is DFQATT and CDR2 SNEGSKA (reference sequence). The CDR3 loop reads CSAKIAGVDTGELFF. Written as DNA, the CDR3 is TGCAGTGCTAAGATAGCGGGAGTGGACACCGGGGAGCTGTTTTTT.

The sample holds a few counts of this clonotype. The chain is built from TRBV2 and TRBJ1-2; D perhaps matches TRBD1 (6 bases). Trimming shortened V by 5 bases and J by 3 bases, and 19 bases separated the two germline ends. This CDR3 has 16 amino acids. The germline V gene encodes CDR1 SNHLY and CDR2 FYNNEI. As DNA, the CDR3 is TGTGCCAGCAGTAAGGGGGACGCCAGTCCCTACTATGGCTACACCTTC. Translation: CASSKGDASPYYGYTF. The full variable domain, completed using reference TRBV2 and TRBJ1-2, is EPEVTQTPSHQVTQMGQEVILRCVPISNHLYFYWYRQILGQKVEFLVSFYNNEISEKSEIFDDQFSVERPDGSNFTLKIRSTKLEDSAMYFCASSKGDASPYYGYTFGSGTRLTVV.

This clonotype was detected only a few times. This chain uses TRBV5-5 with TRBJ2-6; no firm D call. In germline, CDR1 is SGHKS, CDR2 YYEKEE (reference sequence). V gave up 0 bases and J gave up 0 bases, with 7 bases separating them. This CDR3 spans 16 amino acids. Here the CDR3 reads CASSLVPSSGANVLTF. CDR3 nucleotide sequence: TGTGCCAGCAGCTTGGTCCCCTCCTCTGGGGCCAACGTCCTGACTTTC.

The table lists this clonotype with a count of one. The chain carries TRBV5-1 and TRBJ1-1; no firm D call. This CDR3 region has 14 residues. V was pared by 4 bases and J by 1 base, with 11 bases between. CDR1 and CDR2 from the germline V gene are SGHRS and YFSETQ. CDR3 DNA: TGCGCCAGCAGCGCGGAGGTGAGGAACACTGAAGCTTTCTTT. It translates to CASSAEVRNTEAFF.

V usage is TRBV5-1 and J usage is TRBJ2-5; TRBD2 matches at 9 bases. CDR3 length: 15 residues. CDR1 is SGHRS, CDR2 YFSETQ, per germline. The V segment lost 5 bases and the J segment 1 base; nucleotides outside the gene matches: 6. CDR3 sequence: CASRSLAGSQETQYF. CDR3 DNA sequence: TGCGCCAGCAGATCTCTAGCGGGGTCCCAAGAGACCCAGTACTTC.

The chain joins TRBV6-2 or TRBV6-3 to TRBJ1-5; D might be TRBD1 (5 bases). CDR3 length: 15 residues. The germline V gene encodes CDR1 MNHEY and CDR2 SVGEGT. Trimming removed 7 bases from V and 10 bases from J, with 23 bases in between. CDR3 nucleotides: TGTGCCAGCACCCACGTGGAAACCCGAGACAGCCCCCAGCATTTT. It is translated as CASTHVETRDSPQHF.

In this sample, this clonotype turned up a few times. CDR3 loop: CSAERRGSTEAFF. CDR3 in DNA: TGCAGTGCTGAACGCAGGGGTTCGACTGAAGCTTTCTTT. The V call is TRBV20-1, the J call TRBJ1-1; D may be TRBD1 (6 bases). Germline V lookup: CDR1 DFQATT, CDR2 SNEGSKA (reference sequence). V lost 5 bases, J lost 5 bases, and 15 bases lay in between. CDR3 length equals 13 residues.

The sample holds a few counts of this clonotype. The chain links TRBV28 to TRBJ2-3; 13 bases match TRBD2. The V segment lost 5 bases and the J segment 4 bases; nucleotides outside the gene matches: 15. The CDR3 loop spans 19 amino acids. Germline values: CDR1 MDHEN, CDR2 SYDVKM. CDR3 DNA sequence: TGTGCCAGCAGTCTAACTAGCGGGAGGGCCCTGGGACGCCCAGATACGCAGTATTTT. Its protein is CASSLTSGRALGRPDTQYF.

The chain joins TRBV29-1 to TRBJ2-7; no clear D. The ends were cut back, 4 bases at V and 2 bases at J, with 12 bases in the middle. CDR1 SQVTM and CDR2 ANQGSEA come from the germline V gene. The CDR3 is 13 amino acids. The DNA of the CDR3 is TGCAGCGTTGTGTCCAGCTATCCCTACGAGCAGTACTTC. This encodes CSVVSSYPYEQYF.

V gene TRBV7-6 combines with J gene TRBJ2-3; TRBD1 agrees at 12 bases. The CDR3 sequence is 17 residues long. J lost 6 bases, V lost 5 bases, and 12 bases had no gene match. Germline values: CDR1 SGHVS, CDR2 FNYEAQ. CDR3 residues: CASSLGDRGLAVDTQYF. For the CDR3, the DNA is TGTGCCAGCAGCCTCGGGGACAGGGGGCTCGCTGTGGATACGCAGTATTTT.

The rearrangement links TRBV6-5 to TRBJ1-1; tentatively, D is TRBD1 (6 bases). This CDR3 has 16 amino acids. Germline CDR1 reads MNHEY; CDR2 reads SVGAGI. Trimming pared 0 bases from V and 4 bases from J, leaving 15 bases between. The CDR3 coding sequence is TGTGCCAGCAGTTACTCCGGGGGCGCCTCCCCCACTGAAGCTTTCTTT. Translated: CASSYSGGASPTEAFF.

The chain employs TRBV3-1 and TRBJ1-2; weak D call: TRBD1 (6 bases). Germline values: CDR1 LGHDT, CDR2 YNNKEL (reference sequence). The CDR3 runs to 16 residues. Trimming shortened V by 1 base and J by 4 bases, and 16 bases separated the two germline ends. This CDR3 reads CASSQVVGGKGYGYTF. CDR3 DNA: TGTGCCAGCAGCCAAGTAGTGGGGGGCAAGGGCTATGGCTACACCTTC.

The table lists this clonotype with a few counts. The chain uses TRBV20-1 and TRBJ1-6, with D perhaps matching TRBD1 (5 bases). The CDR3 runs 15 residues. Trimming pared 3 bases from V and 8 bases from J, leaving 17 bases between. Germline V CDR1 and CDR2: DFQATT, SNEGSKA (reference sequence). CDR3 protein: CSASAGQWGYSPLHF. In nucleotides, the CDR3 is TGCAGTGCTAGCGCGGGGCAGTGGGGATATTCACCCCTCCACTTT.

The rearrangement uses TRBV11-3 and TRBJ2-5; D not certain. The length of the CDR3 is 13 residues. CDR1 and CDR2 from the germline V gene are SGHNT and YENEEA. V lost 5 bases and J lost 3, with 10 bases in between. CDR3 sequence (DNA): TGTGCCAGCAGCCTATACCAGGAAGAGACCCAGTACTTC. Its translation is CASSLYQEETQYF.

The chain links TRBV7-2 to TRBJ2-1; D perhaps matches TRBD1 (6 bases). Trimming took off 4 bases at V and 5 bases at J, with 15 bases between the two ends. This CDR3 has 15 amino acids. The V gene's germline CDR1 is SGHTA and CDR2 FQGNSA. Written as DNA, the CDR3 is TGTGCCAGCAGCTGGATTTGGGGGCCTGACAATGAGCAGTTCTTC. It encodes CASSWIWGPDNEQFF.

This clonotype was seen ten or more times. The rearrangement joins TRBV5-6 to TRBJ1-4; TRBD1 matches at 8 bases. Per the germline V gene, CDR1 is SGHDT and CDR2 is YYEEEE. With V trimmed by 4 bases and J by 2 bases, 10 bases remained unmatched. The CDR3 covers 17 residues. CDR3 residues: CASSTRRQGWTNEKLFF. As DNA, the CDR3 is TGTGCCAGCAGCACCCGACGACAGGGGTGGACTAATGAAAAACTGTTTTTT.

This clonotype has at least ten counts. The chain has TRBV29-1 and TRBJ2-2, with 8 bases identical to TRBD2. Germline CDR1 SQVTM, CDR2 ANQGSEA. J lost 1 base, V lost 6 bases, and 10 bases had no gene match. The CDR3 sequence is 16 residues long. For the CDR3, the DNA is TGCAGCGTCCGTGAAGGGCTAGCGGGGAACACCGGGGAGCTGTTTTTT. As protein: CSVREGLAGNTGELFF.